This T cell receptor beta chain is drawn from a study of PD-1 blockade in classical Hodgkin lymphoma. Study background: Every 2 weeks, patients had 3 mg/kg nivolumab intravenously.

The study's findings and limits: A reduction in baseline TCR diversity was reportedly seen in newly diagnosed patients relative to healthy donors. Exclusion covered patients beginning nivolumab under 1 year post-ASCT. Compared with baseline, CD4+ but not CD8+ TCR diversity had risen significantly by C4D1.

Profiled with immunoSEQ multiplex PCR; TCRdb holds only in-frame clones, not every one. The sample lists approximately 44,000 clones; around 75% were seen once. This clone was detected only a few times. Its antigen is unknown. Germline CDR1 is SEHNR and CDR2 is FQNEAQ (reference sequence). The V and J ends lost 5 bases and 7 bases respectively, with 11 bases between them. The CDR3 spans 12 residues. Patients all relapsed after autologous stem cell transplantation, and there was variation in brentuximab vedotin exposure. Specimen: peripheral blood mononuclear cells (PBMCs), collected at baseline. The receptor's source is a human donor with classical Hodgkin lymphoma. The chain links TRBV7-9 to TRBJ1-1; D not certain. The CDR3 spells CASSTHGDEAFF. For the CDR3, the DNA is TGTGCCAGCAGCACACATGGGGATGAAGCTTTCTTT.